This T cell receptor beta chain was captured by sequencing in a study of Graves' ophthalmopathy and Graves' hyperthyroidism. Points from the study as a whole: For separating ophthalmopathy from stable hyperthyroidism, a 13-signature model gave roughly 90% sensitivity and roughly 83% specificity.

This clonotype has just a few counts. Its antigen is currently unknown. A duration under 3 months, NOSPECS ≥4, CAS ≥3 and moderate-to-severe activity characterized the donors with ophthalmopathy. Patients were left out if they had other autoimmune diseases, uncontrolled infections, pregnancy or lactation. PBMCs were obtained from roughly 9.7 ml of fresh peripheral blood. V lost 6 bases and J 3 bases, leaving 17 bases between the germline ends. CDR1 is MNHEY and CDR2 is SMNVEV in the germline V gene (reference sequence). The CDR3 is 15 amino acids. Transcripts of RNA were the source for amplifying TCR beta CDR3 regions. First-round RT-PCR with HTBI primers preceded a second-round multiplex PCR. TCRdb re-derived calls from the multiplex PCR reads in MiXCR, one entry per CDR3 protein. The sample shows approximately 640,000 distinct CDR3 sequences, under 50% of them seen only once.

Input material: peripheral blood. The rearrangement links TRBV27 to TRBJ1-2, with D unclear. This receptor was obtained from an adult man with Graves' ophthalmopathy. The CDR3: CASSGREGLHYGYTF. DNA for the CDR3: TGTGCCAGCAGCGGGAGGGAAGGGCTACACTATGGCTACACCTTC.